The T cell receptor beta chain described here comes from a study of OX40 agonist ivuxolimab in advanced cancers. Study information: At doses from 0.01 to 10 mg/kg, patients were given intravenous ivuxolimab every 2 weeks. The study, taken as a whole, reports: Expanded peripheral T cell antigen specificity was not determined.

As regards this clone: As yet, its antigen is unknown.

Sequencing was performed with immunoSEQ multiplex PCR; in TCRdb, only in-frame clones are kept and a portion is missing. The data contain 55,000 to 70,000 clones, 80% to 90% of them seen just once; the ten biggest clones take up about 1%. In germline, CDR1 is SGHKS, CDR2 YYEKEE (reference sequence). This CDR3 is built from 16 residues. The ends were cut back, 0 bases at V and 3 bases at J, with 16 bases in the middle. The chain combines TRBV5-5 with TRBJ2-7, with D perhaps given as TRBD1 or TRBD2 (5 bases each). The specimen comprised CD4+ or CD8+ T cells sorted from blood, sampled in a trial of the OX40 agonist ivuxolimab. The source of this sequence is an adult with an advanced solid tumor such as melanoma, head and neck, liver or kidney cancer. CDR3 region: CASSLEGQGVIYEQYF. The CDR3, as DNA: TGTGCCAGCAGCTTGGAAGGGCAGGGAGTAATCTACGAGCAGTACTTC.